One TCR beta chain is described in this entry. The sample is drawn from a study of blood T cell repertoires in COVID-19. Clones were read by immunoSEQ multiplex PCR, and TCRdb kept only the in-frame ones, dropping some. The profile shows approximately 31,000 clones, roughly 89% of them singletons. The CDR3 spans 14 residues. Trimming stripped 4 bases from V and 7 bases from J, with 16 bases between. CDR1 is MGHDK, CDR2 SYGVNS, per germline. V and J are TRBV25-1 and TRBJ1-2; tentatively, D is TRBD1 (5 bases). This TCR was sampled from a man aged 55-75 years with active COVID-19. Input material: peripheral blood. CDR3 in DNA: TGTGCCAGCAGTGCAGGGCCCGGGCGGCGTGGCTACACCTTC. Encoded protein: CASSAGPGRRGYTF.